This T cell receptor beta chain was captured by sequencing in a study of blood T cell repertoires in COVID-19. CDR1 is SGHRS, CDR2 YFSETQ, per germline. There are 13 residues in the CDR3. V lost 4 bases and J 9 bases, leaving 14 bases between the germline ends. Authors' methods: Researchers report that nucleated cell counts were estimated from reference gene primer amplification. Generated by immunoSEQ multiplex PCR, the TCRdb table keeps only in-frame clones and is missing some. V, J and clone size are taken as reported in that table, and D and trimming were inferred from the DNA itself. The sample consists of roughly 200,000 clones, approximately 85% of them appearing once.

The chain couples TRBV5-1 to TRBJ1-5; the D gene is possibly TRBD1 (6 bases). Sequenced input: PBMCs or T cells enriched from blood (not recorded which). The clonotype originates from a middle-aged man who had recovered from COVID-19. DNA for the CDR3: TGCGCCAGCAGCGCAACACAGGGTGGGCCCCAGCATTTT. Translation: CASSATQGGPQHF.